This TCR beta chain was captured in a study of T-cell reconstitution after alpha-beta-depleted transplantation in children. Broader study findings: Reports say that about two months after transplant, the alpha-beta T cells came out of several hundred graft clones that had expanded. T cells produced anew were the main source of T-cell counts and diversity one year after transplant.

Researchers prepared the TCRbeta library using unique molecular identifiers, the study reports. TCRdb redid the calling of the PCR reads with MiXCR, one entry per CDR3 protein. This sample carries about 5,900 distinct CDR3 sequences, 15% to 19% of them seen once, and the ten largest clones take 70% to 85%. This clonotype was seen at least ten times. Its antigen is currently unknown. CDR1 SEHNR and CDR2 FQNEAQ come from the germline V gene (reference sequence). V was pared by 8 bases and J by 3 bases, with 5 bases of the junction left unmatched. There are 14 residues in the CDR3. The chain has TRBV7-9 and TRBJ2-1, with 9 bases lining up with TRBD1. This clonotype originated in a patient aged 2-10 years who had a stem cell transplant for inherited bone marrow failure, so the T cells may come from the graft donor. This sample comprised PBMCs, mostly from graft donor cells, obtained 180 days after TCRalphabeta/CD19-depleted stem cell transplant. The CDR3 here is CASLGTGYYNEQFF. In nucleotides, the CDR3 is TGTGCCAGCTTAGGGACAGGGTACTACAATGAGCAGTTCTTC.